This section outlines one TCR beta chain sequence together with its context. In germline, CDR1 is LNHDA, CDR2 SQIVND (reference sequence). V was pared by 5 bases and J by 4 bases, with 9 bases of the junction left unmatched. The CDR3 extends over 15 amino acids. The sample is drawn from a study of blood T cell repertoires in COVID-19. Profiled with immunoSEQ multiplex PCR; TCRdb holds only in-frame clones, not every one. Altogether about 320,000 clones are present, around 90% being singletons, with the ten largest covering approximately 5%. The sequenced sample was PBMCs or T cells enriched from blood (not recorded which). This chain joins TRBV19 and TRBJ2-7; 9 positions agree with TRBD2. The TCR originated in a man between 60 and 70 years old who had recovered from COVID-19. The DNA for the CDR3 is TGTGCCAGTAGTGTAGCGGGAGATACGGGGTACGAGCAGTACTTC. This gives the protein CASSVAGDTGYEQYF. The whole variable domain, filled in from reference TRBV19 and TRBJ2-7, reads DGGITQSPKYLFRKEGQNVTLSCEQNLNHDAMYWYRQDPGQGLRLIYYSQIVNDFQKGDIAEGYSVSREKKESFPLTVTSAQKNPTAFYLCASSVAGDTGYEQYFGPGTRLTVT.